This TCR beta chain was documented in a study of blood T cells in healthy people across ages. V was cut by 3 bases and J by 3 bases, with 12 bases left in between. CDR3 length: 13 amino acids. The germline CDR1 and CDR2 sequences are DFQATT and SNEGSKA (reference sequence). A J-beta primer mix and a sample-barcoded 5' primer were used in a second PCR of about 7 to 12 cycles. TCRdb itself ran the 5' RACE reads through MiXCR, one entry per CDR3 protein. The sample yields hundreds of thousands of distinct CDR3 sequences, roughly 56% seen once. This sequence joins TRBV20-1 and TRBJ2-7; weak D call: TRBD1 (7 bases). Sequences were obtained from blood. The TCR sequence derives from a man in his forties in good health. CDR3 DNA sequence: TGCAGTGCTAGTAATCAGGGGGGCTACGAGCAGTACTTC. The encoded protein is CSASNQGGYEQYF.